This entry lists 11 T cell receptor beta chains sequenced from one sample in a study of stem cell transplantation in POMP-related autoinflammatory disease. Sequencing used immunoSEQ multiplex PCR; TCRdb keeps in-frame clones, though not all of them. Found here are over 30,000 clones, approximately 86% of them singletons; the top ten hold approximately 0.72%. The material sequenced was CD4+ T cells from PBMCs, taken before stem cell transplantation. The receptors were gathered from a human donor with POMP-related autoinflammation and immune dysregulation (PRAID).

This clone has just a few counts. J is TRBJ1-3 and V is TRBV7-9; D unclear. The germline V gene has CDR1 SEHNR and CDR2 FQNEAQ (reference sequence). Trimming pared 1 base from V and 4 bases from J, leaving 2 bases between. The CDR3 spans 12 residues. The CDR3 nucleotides are TGTGCCAGCAGCTTAGGGGGAAACACCATATATTTT. Amino acid sequence: CASSLGGNTIYF.

The chain has TRBV15 and TRBJ2-6; the D is unclear. CDR1 is LNHNV, CDR2 YYDKDF, per germline (reference sequence). V was clipped by 1 base and J by 0 bases, with 4 bases between them. There are 15 residues in the CDR3. This CDR3 reads CATSRGVSGANVLTF. CDR3 sequence (DNA): TGTGCCACCAGCAGAGGGGTCTCTGGGGCCAACGTCCTGACTTTC.

The V and J genes are TRBV5-5 and TRBJ2-7, with 7 bases fitting TRBD1. CDR1 is SGHKS, CDR2 YYEKEE, per germline (reference sequence). V shed 4 bases and J 1 base; nucleotides not matched to a gene: 2. This CDR3 has 13 residues. As DNA, the CDR3 is TGTGCCAGCAGCAGGGGGCAGTCCTACGAGCAGTACTTC. Protein product: CASSRGQSYEQYF.

This clone showed up just once. The chain uses TRBV9 and TRBJ2-3; 8 bases are a match to TRBD2. The CDR3 runs 16 residues. The V segment lost 0 bases and the J segment 2 bases; nucleotides outside the gene matches: 5. Looked up from germline, CDR1 is SGDLS and CDR2 is YYNGEE. CDR3 DNA sequence: TGTGCCAGCAGCGTAGGTAGCGGGAAGGACACAGATACGCAGTATTTT. Protein product: CASSVGSGKDTDTQYF.

This clone was seen a handful of times. This chain connects TRBV27 to TRBJ1-1; 8 nucleotides agree with TRBD1. V trimming: 11 bases; J trimming: 7 bases; junction bases outside the gene matches: 18. Germline V gene sequence: CDR1 MNHEY, CDR2 SMNVEV (reference sequence). The CDR3 consists of 15 residues. The CDR3 reads CARRGAGGLSLEAFF. The CDR3 DNA follows: TGTGCCCGTAGAGGGGCAGGGGGCCTATCCCTTGAAGCTTTCTTT.

Here the CDR3 reads CASSLYRVNYEQYF. CDR3 DNA: TGTGCCAGCAGTTTATACAGGGTCAACTACGAGCAGTACTTC. This chain links TRBV28 with TRBJ2-7; D possibly corresponds to TRBD1 (6 bases). This CDR3 contains 14 residues. The germline CDR1 and CDR2 sequences are MDHEN and SYDVKM. Trimming took 1 base from V and 3 from J, leaving 10 bases between them.

The V and J genes are TRBV2 and TRBJ2-1; 7 positions agree with TRBD2. The CDR3 runs 12 residues. CDR1 and CDR2 from the germline V gene are SNHLY and FYNNEI. The J segment lost 13 bases and the V segment lost 4 bases, leaving 7 bases of the junction unmatched. CDR3 sequence: CASSGLAGEQFF. CDR3 sequence (DNA): TGTGCCAGCAGTGGACTAGCTGGGGAACAGTTCTTC. The full variable domain, in which reference TRBV2 and TRBJ2-1 provide the parts outside the CDR3, is EPEVTQTPSHQVTQMGQEVILRCVPISNHLYFYWYRQILGQKVEFLVSFYNNEISEKSEIFDDQFSVERPDGSNFTLKIRSTKLEDSAMYFCASSGLAGEQFFGPGTRLTVL.

The V and J genes are TRBV18 and TRBJ2-7, with TRBD1 matching 7 bases. The CDR3 is made up of 13 amino acids. Germline values: CDR1 KGHSH, CDR2 LQKENI. Trimming at V came to 4 bases and at J to 4 bases, leaving 4 bases not matched to a gene. For the CDR3, the DNA is TGTGCCAGCTCACAGGGGGCGAGGTACGAGCAGTACTTC. This sequence encodes CASSQGARYEQYF.

The chain is built from TRBV15 and TRBJ1-4; the match to TRBD1 covers 8 bases. The CDR3 totals 15 residues. V was clipped by 1 base and J by 2 bases; unmatched bases: 0. Germline V gene lookup returns CDR1 LNHNV and CDR2 YYDKDF (reference sequence). The CDR3 DNA follows: TGTGCCACCAGCAGAGGGACAGGGACTAATGAAAAACTGTTTTTT. Translated: CATSRGTGTNEKLFF.

The chain carries TRBV5-6 and TRBJ1-2, with D uncertain. Germline V lookup: CDR1 SGHDT, CDR2 YYEEEE. V was shortened by 0 bases and J by 1 base, with 4 bases between the two germline ends. This CDR3 region has 13 residues. The CDR3 spells CASSLALNYGYTF. In DNA form, the CDR3 reads TGTGCCAGCAGCTTGGCGCTTAACTATGGCTACACCTTC.

The chain recombines TRBV6-5 with TRBJ2-7, with D possibly TRBD2 on 6 matching bases. Germline CDR1 MNHEY, CDR2 SVGAGI. The V gene lost 6 bases and the J gene lost 3 bases, with 18 bases spanning the gap. The CDR3 has 15 amino acids. The CDR3 nucleotides are TGTGCCAGCAGGGAGGTTGGGACTTCCCACTACGAGCAGTACTTC. It yields the protein CASREVGTSHYEQYF.